This T cell receptor (beta chain) came from a study of cytomegalovirus exposure and HLA in healthy donors (dated by TCRdb to the late 2010s). Study-wide context: In an earlier analysis of roughly 500 of the donors, 276 Gb of sequence data and roughly 100 million unique TCR beta sequences from approximately 180 million T cells were reported. An early release covering around 630 HLA-typed donors comprised 300 to 350 gigabases of sequencing data and 85 million to 100 million unique TCR sequences. Among the approximately 430 genotyped donors, around 79% belonged to the genetic ancestry cluster associated with self-reported Caucasian donors. The aim of the study was to test whether cataloging public T cell receptors could identify signatures of past pathogen exposure. The study used immunosequencing to profile the T cell repertoires of several hundred subjects and linked those repertoires to cytomegalovirus serostatus. Besides the first cohort of roughly 660 subjects, a separate validation cohort made up of roughly 120 different subjects was used. High-throughput TCR immunosequencing, statistical association of individual TCRs with disease status, and machine learning were combined to predict cytomegalovirus infection status. A later analysis re-analyzed previously published TCR beta repertoires from approximately 700 donors and added high-resolution HLA genotyping to study TCR occurrence patterns. In the later analysis, no new phenotypic data were used to find candidate immune exposures; instead, reliance was placed on TCR beta sequences and their occurrence across donors. An earlier analysis of fewer than 700 of the donors applied high-throughput TCR beta sequencing to assess whether each TCR beta V gene segment acted as functional or pseudogenic. Donor age, sex, ethnicity and CMV serostatus were collected together with the repertoire data. A later genetic analysis took genome-wide SNP genotypes for about 65% of the 666 donors and used that subset as a discovery cohort. All discovery cohort repertoires had been generated on a single sequencing platform. Class I and class II HLA loci were covered by the typing at four-digit resolution. The number of typed donors differed by locus: roughly 620-630 for A, B, C, DRB1 and DQB1; approximately 530 for DQA1; 606 for DPA1; and roughly 490 for DPB1. Roughly five DR-DQ haplotypes were handled as single units for association and clustering, since linkage in the cohort was strong. Among 300 to 500 genotyped donors of the cohort, an average of approximately 200,000 unique TCR beta nucleotide sequences was sequenced per donor, of which 15% to 20% were non-productive.

Library generation was performed with the immunoSEQ multiplex PCR assay. A mixture of 60 forward primers for TCR Vbeta segments and 13 reverse primers for TCR Jbeta segments was used in the multiplex PCR. The CDR3 region of rearranged TCR beta genes was amplified from genomic DNA with a multiplex PCR assay. The Illumina HiSeq System was used to sequence the amplified TCR beta libraries as 87-base-pair reads. Regarding the original processing steps: In a later analysis, tens of millions of unique TCR beta chains were counted across the roughly 610 repertoires, and approximately 11 million of these chains were shared by at least two donors. Raw reads were error-corrected and collapsed into unique sequences with a nearest-neighbor algorithm that merged closely related sequences to remove PCR and sequencing errors. V, D and J gene segments were assigned by aligning CDR3 sequences to IMGT reference sequences. For a sequence to be retained, a match of at least six nucleotides was required to both a V gene segment and a J gene segment. Rearrangements were classified as productive when the CDR3 lacked stop codons and remained in frame with V and J, and all other rearrangements were classified as non-productive. Following IMGT convention, CDR3 was defined as the stretch from the second conserved V-encoded cysteine up to the conserved J-encoded phenylalanine. The earlier analysis of approximately 590 of the donors excluded any sequence lacking an unambiguous match to a single V gene segment. An earlier analysis of several hundred of the donors classified V segments as functional when productive rearrangements were above 56.7% and as segregating when the standard deviation between donors was above 5%. A statistical classification framework was built for diagnosing cytomegalovirus status from the catalog of TCR beta chain sequences. A later analysis assigned V and J genes by comparing TCR nucleotide sequences with IMGT/GENE-DB human TR gene sequences. The TCRdist pipeline was used in a later analysis to assign CDR3 sequences and most-parsimonious VDJ recombination scenarios. In a later analysis, each TCR beta chain was defined by its CDR3 amino acid sequence together with its V-gene family, and reads lacking a unique V-gene family were excluded. A later analysis removed over 500 highly shared, low-generation-probability nucleotide sequences to deal with suspected cross-contamination and a sequencing artifact. In a later analysis, a clonal expansion index for each public chain was calculated from normalized within-repertoire ranks of inferred template counts. In a later analysis, generation probabilities were computed with a VDJ recombination model fitted to out-of-frame rearrangements, and the resulting probabilities were checked against IGoR. Hypergeometric tests were used in a later analysis to score TCR-TCR, TCR-HLA and TCR-CMV co-occurrence, with a repertoire-size bias correction applied to the TCR pairs. False discovery rates were estimated in a later analysis by permuting HLA or CMV assignments 20 times. In a later analysis, co-occurring TCRs were grouped with DBSCAN, and TCRdist sequence similarity was added when clustering was performed within HLA-allele-positive subsets. Co-occurrence clustering excluded repertoires with fewer than 30,000 or more than 120,000 public chains, plus five with anomalous nucleotide sharing. Held by TCRdb, this immuneACCESS table contains in-frame sequences only and omits some clones. Under half of the omission traces to an unresolved V gene where checked; the cause of the rest is unknown. That table supplies the V and J calls and clone size; D and trimming were determined from the DNA. This sample has 190,000 or so clones in its table, and roughly 87% of those were observed once. The top ten constitute 1.6% of the sample.

The CDR3 runs 14 amino acids, cysteine and phenylalanine included. The entry retains the CDR3 DNA only, 42 bases that are in frame from base 1. The V and J ends are trimmed by 5 bases and 8 bases, leaving 16 bases between them. From the germline V gene, CDR1 is MGHRA and CDR2 is YSYEKL. The cohort comprised fewer than 750 healthy bone marrow donors. At the time of sampling, all cohort members were nominally healthy, though unrecorded immune exposures were likely present. The donor was CMV seronegative and was included in the group of several hundred seronegative cohort members. Every donor gave a peripheral blood sample, and the peripheral blood mononuclear cells from that sample were used for TCR beta sequencing. Genomic DNA was extracted from the blood cell samples with the Qiagen DNeasy Blood Extraction Kit. Note on this clone: The specificity of this receptor is unknown. No much larger clone exists at a distance of one base, and base qualities are not known. This same CDR3 is encoded by further DNA sequences in the sample.

The paper's findings and limits, for the study overall: In a later analysis, around 15,000 TCR beta sequences were associated with specific HLA alleles at a false discovery rate of 0.05. Some 15 rarely observed V segments, including chromosome 9 orphons, were excluded from the earlier analysis of some 590 of the donors because counts were too low. A further reported finding was that TCR beta sequences accurately predicted the HLA-A and HLA-B alleles for most subjects in the first cohort. This cohort had only TCR beta chains sequenced, and the lack of alpha or paired-chain data limited which features could be detected. The classifier was reported to diagnose cytomegalovirus status with high specificity and sensitivity in both the original cohort and the validation cohort. In a later genetic analysis, fewer N-insertions in productive TCRs were reported among donors in an Asian-associated ancestry cluster than the roughly 710-donor mean. Presence/absence analyses assumed roughly uniform sequencing depth across donors, an assumption that may not hold. When HLA alleles, especially DR and DQ, strongly co-occurred, attributing TCR associations to individual alleles was difficult. A later analysis found that HLA-associated TCR beta chains were more clonally expanded and had lower generation probabilities than equally common non-associated chains. CMV serostatus was the only immune exposure information available for the cohort. The authors suggested that the approach could potentially be extended to other disease states and immunological phenotypes. Correlated functional status among segregating V segments might be attributable to linkage disequilibrium, but an unknown experimental factor could not be ruled out. Because the 87-base-pair reads could not distinguish some IMGT-functional V segments, including TRBV6-2 and TRBV6-3, those segments were excluded. In a later genetic analysis, a missense DCLRE1C variant was associated with V-gene and J-gene trimming of TCR beta chains, and the association was replicated in an independent cohort. The study gave a list of some 150 TCR beta chains associated with cytomegalovirus. In a later analysis, the rate of TCR association differed among HLA loci, with DRB1 alleles having the most associated TCRs and HLA-C alleles having the fewest. An earlier analysis of approximately 500 of the donors showed that most TCR beta V segments appeared in productive rearrangements either about 90% or about 30% of the time, which broadly matched IMGT annotations. The sequencing pipeline was judged likely to have produced a cluster of highly shared sequence variants as a technical artifact. Because some donors lacked HLA typing at each locus, the association tests relied only on the typed subset. In vitro tests confirmed that a few of the cytomegalovirus-associated TCR beta chains recognize cytomegalovirus antigens. Several of the top co-occurrence clusters appeared to be linked to parvovirus B19, influenza, CMV and Epstein-Barr virus, according to a later analysis. In a later analysis, most CMV-associated TCR beta chains were found to appear HLA-restricted, with HLA associations seemingly driven largely by CMV exposure. Across donors, most TCR sequences were observed very rarely, whereas some public TCRs were present in many individuals.

The chain employs TRBV4-1 and TRBJ2-1, and possibly TRBD2, on 5 matching bases. The sample comprised PBMCs. The sequence derives from a man in his forties or fifties in good health and CMV-seronegative. In nucleotides, the sequence is TGCGCCAGCAGCTTTAGACTGGCGGGCTATGAGCAGTTCTTC. Its product reads: CASSFRLAGYEQFF.